This passage covers 15 T cell receptor beta chains from one sample sequenced in a study of T cell repertoires in cytomegalovirus infection. Their specific antigens are unknown. Using its own MiXCR run on the reads, TCRdb lists one record per CDR3 protein. Among a few hundred thousand distinct CDR3 sequences listed, almost 40% were seen once. The material was cultured PBMCs, obtained from culture after CMV antigen stimulation. All receptors derive from a human donor in good health (CMV status not recorded). Some clones in this sample may be carry-over from other donors' samples.

This clonotype was observed a handful of times. This chain connects TRBV12-5 to TRBJ2-2; no clear D. Trimming took off 6 bases at V and 6 bases at J, with 11 bases between the two ends. Per germline, CDR1 LGHNT and CDR2 FRNRAP. The CDR3 has 13 amino acids. The CDR3 is CASGKEPAGELFF. The CDR3, as DNA: TGTGCTAGTGGCAAGGAGCCAGCCGGGGAGCTGTTTTTT.

The chain is built from TRBV12-3 or TRBV12-4 and TRBJ1-1; D unresolved. CDR3 size: 14 residues. Deletions cut 6 bases from V and 3 bases from J, with 14 bases between. The CDR3 nucleotides read TGTGCCAGCAGCCGGGGTGGCCAGTACACTGAAGCTTTCTTT. Protein product: CASSRGGQYTEAFF.

This clonotype was detected many times. The chain couples TRBV7-2 to TRBJ1-1; no clear D. The CDR3 consists of 15 residues. V lost 1 base, J lost 9 bases, and 18 bases lay in between. CDR1 and CDR2 from the germline V gene are SGHTA and FQGNSA. This chain's CDR3 is CASSLVSNLGEKAFF. DNA for the CDR3: TGTGCCAGCAGCTTAGTATCGAATCTCGGAGAGAAAGCTTTCTTT.

The genes are TRBV27 and TRBJ2-7; the match to TRBD2 covers 10 bases. The CDR3 covers 19 residues. The trim removed 6 bases at V and 3 bases at J, leaving 20 bases unmatched. The germline CDR1 and CDR2 sequences are MNHEY and SMNVEV (reference sequence). CDR3 bases: TGTGCCAGCAGATCCAGGGCCCTAGCGGGAGACTTCCCCTACTACGAGCAGTACTTC. Translated: CASRSRALAGDFPYYEQYF.

The genes are TRBV19 and TRBJ1-5, with TRBD1 matching 7 bases. Trimming removed 4 bases from V and 4 bases from J; junction bases left unmatched: 7. Germline assignment: CDR1 LNHDA and CDR2 SQIVND (reference sequence). This CDR3 is built from 15 residues. CDR3 loop: CASSTDRVGNQPQHF. The CDR3 DNA reads as TGTGCCAGTAGTACCGACAGGGTTGGTAATCAGCCCCAGCATTTT.

The chain employs TRBV19 and TRBJ2-1; 10 nucleotides align to TRBD2. Per germline, CDR1 LNHDA and CDR2 SQIVND (reference sequence). CDR3 size: 20 residues. The V segment lost 6 bases and the J segment 1 base; nucleotides outside the gene matches: 18. The DNA for the CDR3 is TGTGCCAGTAGACCCCACCTCGGGCTAGCGGGAGTTAGATCCTACAATGAGCAGTTCTTC. Amino acids: CASRPHLGLAGVRSYNEQFF.

Of note for this clonotype: Given a much more abundant clone one base away, this may be a read error. V usage is TRBV7-9 and J usage is TRBJ1-1; 8 bases line up with TRBD1. CDR3 length: 12 amino acids. Germline V gene sequence: CDR1 SEHNR, CDR2 FQNEAQ (reference sequence). Losses at the gene ends were 5 bases for V and 4 bases for J; bases not matched to a gene: 0. CDR3 nucleotide sequence: TGTGCCAGCAGCGACAGGGGCACTGAAGCTTTCTTT. Translated, it gives CASSDRGTEAFF.

CDR3 residues: CASSGGHGASTEAFF. The CDR3 region has the DNA TGCGCCAGCAGCGGCGGACATGGGGCGAGTACTGAAGCTTTCTTT. This sequence joins TRBV5-1 and TRBJ1-1; perhaps TRBD1 as D (5 bases). The V and J ends lost 4 bases and 5 bases respectively, with 18 bases between them. Germline values: CDR1 SGHRS, CDR2 YFSETQ. The CDR3 runs to 15 residues.

A few counts support this clonotype. The V call is TRBV20-1, the J call TRBJ1-3; a possible D gene is TRBD1 (5 bases). Trimming shortened V by 6 bases and J by 0 bases, and 12 bases separated the two germline ends. Germline CDR1 is DFQATT and CDR2 is SNEGSKA (reference sequence). The CDR3 sequence is 14 residues long. CDR3 bases: TGCAGTGCCGGAGCGGGGGACTCTGGAAACACCATATATTTT. It codes for CSAGAGDSGNTIYF.

This clonotype was counted only a few times. This chain links TRBV7-8 with TRBJ2-2; 10 bases are a match to TRBD2. Germline V gives CDR1 SGHVS, CDR2 FQNEAQ. J gave up 4 bases and V 5 bases, and 4 bases lay outside the gene matches. The CDR3 spans 15 residues. The CDR3 is CASSKASGSTGELFF. The DNA for the CDR3 is TGTGCCAGCAGCAAGGCTAGCGGGAGCACCGGGGAGCTGTTTTTT. Together with reference TRBV7-8 and TRBJ2-2, the CDR3 gives the full variable domain: GAGVSQSPRYKVAKRGQDVALRCDPISGHVSLFWYQQALGQGPEFLTYFQNEAQLDKSGLPSDRFFAERPEGSVSTLKIQRTQQEDSAVYLCASSKASGSTGELFFGEGSRLTVL.

This clonotype appeared once. V gene TRBV27 combines with J gene TRBJ2-3, with 8 bases aligning to TRBD2. The CDR3 length is 17 residues. The V segment lost 5 bases and the J segment 6 bases; nucleotides outside the gene matches: 16. From germline, CDR1 is MNHEY and CDR2 SMNVEV (reference sequence). DNA for the CDR3: TGTGCCAGCAGTACGAACTTGGCGGCGGGAGGCCAGGATACGCAGTATTTT. The encoded protein is CASSTNLAAGGQDTQYF.

This clonotype was observed a handful of times. J is TRBJ1-1 and V is TRBV7-6, with TRBD1 matching over 11 bases. Germline loops: CDR1 SGHVS, CDR2 FNYEAQ. J lost 3 bases, V lost 2 bases, and 2 bases had no gene match. This CDR3 spans 15 amino acids. For the CDR3, the DNA is TGTGCCAGCAGCTTATCGGGACAGGGGGACACTGAAGCTTTCTTT. As protein: CASSLSGQGDTEAFF.

The chain combines TRBV7-6 with TRBJ2-1; the match to TRBD1 covers 8 bases. The CDR3 is 16 residues long. V dropped 1 base and J dropped 6; count of bases not matched to a gene: 8. From germline, CDR1 is SGHVS and CDR2 FNYEAQ. CDR3 protein: CASSLDSYRGSNEQFF. CDR3 nucleotide sequence: TGTGCCAGCAGCTTAGATTCGTACAGGGGGAGCAATGAGCAGTTCTTC. Using reference TRBV7-6 and TRBJ2-1 for the parts outside the CDR3, the full variable domain is GAGVSQSPRYKVTKRGQDVALRCDPISGHVSLYWYRQALGQGPEFLTYFNYEAQQDKSGLPNDRFSAERPEGSISTLTIQRTEQRDSAMYRCASSLDSYRGSNEQFFGPGTRLTVL.

V gene TRBV5-4 combines with J gene TRBJ2-3; D gene uncertain. This CDR3 is built from 14 residues. Germline assignment: CDR1 SGHNT and CDR2 YYREEE (reference sequence). The ends were cut back, 3 bases at V and 2 bases at J, with 10 bases in the middle. CDR3 sequence: CASSSGPPTDTQYF. The CDR3 DNA reads TGTGCCAGCAGCTCCGGACCTCCCACAGATACGCAGTATTTT.

This clonotype was recorded at least ten times. This sequence joins TRBV6-1 and TRBJ2-6, with unresolved D. The CDR3 runs 13 residues. Per germline, CDR1 MNHNS and CDR2 SASEGT. With 2 bases removed from V and 1 base from J, the gap between germline ends came to 0 bases. CDR3 nucleotide sequence: TGTGCCAGCAGTGAATCTGGGGCCAACGTCCTGACTTTC. This translates into CASSESGANVLTF.